Detailed here is one TCR beta chain. Clones were sequenced by immunoSEQ multiplex PCR, and TCRdb holds only the in-frame ones, with some missing. The sample contains 200,000 to 250,000 clones, about nine tenths of which appear only once. The data were obtained in a study of blood T cell repertoires in COVID-19. The sequenced sample was peripheral blood. This TCR was recovered from a man between 25 and 39 years old with COVID-19, enrolled during active disease.

CDR3 bases: TGTGCCAGCAGCCTCCCGGGAGATGGCTACACCTTC. Translated, it gives CASSLPGDGYTF. The chain has TRBV5-5 and TRBJ1-2; D remains ambiguous. CDR3 size: 12 residues. Trimming removed 4 bases from V and 6 bases from J, with 10 bases in between. Per the germline V gene, CDR1 is SGHKS and CDR2 is YYEKEE (reference sequence).